Listed below are T cell receptor beta chains from one sample, sequenced in a study of Ad26.COV2.S vaccination and SARS-CoV-2 variants. The repertoire was sequenced with immunoSEQ multiplex PCR; TCRdb's copy has only in-frame clones and lacks some. The sample includes about 350,000 clones, 80% to 90% seen only once; the top ten take around 3.3%. The sample in question was peripheral blood, obtained in a trial of Ad26.COV2.S vaccine versus placebo. These receptors all stem from a person aged 18-60 years who received the Ad26.COV2.S COVID-19 vaccine or a placebo. Each CDR3 is given with its conserved first and last residue. The D gene is left open where the match is weak. Not every row has a clone size; where given, it reads once, few, many or a size class.

v_gene: TRBV7-2; d_gene: TRBD1; j_gene: TRBJ2-7; abundance: -; CDR3nt: TGTGCCAGCAGCCAAGAGGGGGCTACCAGCTCCTACGAGCAGTACTTC; CDR3aa: CASSQEGATSSYEQYF
v_gene: TRBV28; d_gene: -; j_gene: TRBJ2-1; abundance: -; CDR3nt: TGTGCCAGCAATGGGGGCGGGAGCTCCTACAATGAGCAGTTCTTC; CDR3aa: CASNGGGSSYNEQFF
v_gene: TRBV18; d_gene: -; j_gene: TRBJ2-7; abundance: -; CDR3nt: TGTGCCAGCTCACCTCGGGACACCTCATTTGTGATGTACGAGCAGTACTTC; CDR3aa: CASSPRDTSFVMYEQYF
v_gene: TRBV11-2; d_gene: TRBD1; j_gene: TRBJ1-5; abundance: -; CDR3nt: TGTGCCAGCAGCCCGGGACAGGGGGCAGCTCAGCCCCAGCATTTT; CDR3aa: CASSPGQGAAQPQHF
v_gene: TRBV6-6; d_gene: TRBD2; j_gene: TRBJ2-7; abundance: -; CDR3nt: TGTGCCAGCAGTTACACCGGACTAGCGGAAGCCTACGAGCAGTACTTC; CDR3aa: CASSYTGLAEAYEQYF
v_gene: TRBV4-1; d_gene: TRBD2; j_gene: TRBJ2-7; abundance: -; CDR3nt: TGCGCCAGCAGCCAAGAACCGGGAGGTCACGAGCAGTACTTC; CDR3aa: CASSQEPGGHEQYF
v_gene: TRBV3-1/TRBV3-2; d_gene: -; j_gene: TRBJ1-2; abundance: -; CDR3nt: TGTGCCAGCAGCCAAGTTCAGGGGAACTATGGCTACACCTTC; CDR3aa: CASSQVQGNYGYTF
v_gene: TRBV11-2; d_gene: -; j_gene: TRBJ1-1; abundance: -; CDR3nt: TGTGCCAGCAGCTTAGCCCCCCCCCTCGGACAGCCAAGGGCCACTGAAGCTTTCTTT; CDR3aa: CASSLAPPLGQPRATEAFF
v_gene: TRBV6-2/TRBV6-3; d_gene: -; j_gene: TRBJ2-1; abundance: once; CDR3nt: TGTGCCAGCAGCCAGGACCTCCTTGGGCCCTACAATGAGCAGTTCTTC; CDR3aa: CASSQDLLGPYNEQFF
v_gene: TRBV11-2; d_gene: TRBD1; j_gene: TRBJ1-2; abundance: once; CDR3nt: TGTGCCAGCAGCTCAGACAGGGGGTATGGCTACACCTTC; CDR3aa: CASSSDRGYGYTF
v_gene: TRBV5-5; d_gene: -; j_gene: TRBJ2-7; abundance: -; CDR3nt: TGTGCCAGCAGCTTGGAAAGGGGGAACGGCTACGAGCAGTACTTC; CDR3aa: CASSLERGNGYEQYF
v_gene: TRBV9; d_gene: -; j_gene: TRBJ2-1; abundance: few; CDR3nt: TGTGCCAGCAGCCCCCGTTGGGGGGACCGGAACTTCAATGAGCAGTTCTTC; CDR3aa: CASSPRWGDRNFNEQFF
v_gene: TRBV6-5; d_gene: -; j_gene: TRBJ1-5; abundance: -; CDR3nt: TGTGCCAGCAGCAGACACGAGAGCAATCAGCCCCAGCATTTT; CDR3aa: CASSRHESNQPQHF
v_gene: TRBV2; d_gene: -; j_gene: TRBJ1-3; abundance: -; CDR3nt: TGTGCCAGCAGTGCCCAGGGTTATGCCATATATTTT; CDR3aa: CASSAQGYAIYF
v_gene: TRBV12-5; d_gene: TRBD2; j_gene: TRBJ2-2; abundance: few; CDR3nt: TGTGCTAGTGGCTCCAGCGGGGACACCGGGGAGCTGTTTTTT; CDR3aa: CASGSSGDTGELFF
v_gene: TRBV29-1; d_gene: -; j_gene: TRBJ2-1; abundance: -; CDR3nt: TGCAGCGTCGACCAAGGGGGAGAAGGGCAGTTCTTC; CDR3aa: CSVDQGGEGQFF
v_gene: TRBV19; d_gene: TRBD2; j_gene: TRBJ2-2; abundance: -; CDR3nt: TGTGCCAGTAAACTAGCGGATGATACCGGGGAGCTGTTTTTT; CDR3aa: CASKLADDTGELFF
v_gene: TRBV9; d_gene: -; j_gene: TRBJ1-2; abundance: -; CDR3nt: TGTGCCAGCAGCCCTCGGACACGCCGGGGGGGCTACACCTTC; CDR3aa: CASSPRTRRGGYTF
v_gene: TRBV19; d_gene: -; j_gene: TRBJ1-5; abundance: few; CDR3nt: TGTGCCAGTAGTGTCAGGAATAGCAATCAGCCCCAGCATTTT; CDR3aa: CASSVRNSNQPQHF
v_gene: TRBV27; d_gene: TRBD2; j_gene: TRBJ2-3; abundance: -; CDR3nt: TGTGCCAGCTCCCAGGAGAGACTAGCGGGACGCACAGATACGCAGTATTTT; CDR3aa: CASSQERLAGRTDTQYF
v_gene: TRBV18; d_gene: -; j_gene: TRBJ1-1; abundance: -; CDR3nt: TGTGCCAGCTCACCAACCCCCGCAGGGATGGCGCCGAACACTGAAGCTTTCTTT; CDR3aa: CASSPTPAGMAPNTEAFF
v_gene: TRBV18; d_gene: TRBD2; j_gene: TRBJ2-2; abundance: -; CDR3nt: TGTGCCAGCTCACCAGGTCCTGGACTAGCGGGAGCGAACACCGGGGAGCTGTTTTTT; CDR3aa: CASSPGPGLAGANTGELFF
v_gene: TRBV6-2/TRBV6-3; d_gene: TRBD2; j_gene: TRBJ2-1; abundance: -; CDR3nt: TGTGCCAGCAGTAATAGCGGGAGGTTGGGGAGCTCCTACAATGAGCAGTTCTTC; CDR3aa: CASSNSGRLGSSYNEQFF
v_gene: TRBV25-1; d_gene: -; j_gene: TRBJ1-4; abundance: -; CDR3nt: TGTGCCAGCAGTGAACGGTACTGGGCTTCAGAGGAAAAACTGTTTTTT; CDR3aa: CASSERYWASEEKLFF
v_gene: TRBV30; d_gene: -; j_gene: TRBJ2-1; abundance: few; CDR3nt: TGTGCCTGGACTGCTGGGAATGAGCAGTTCTTC; CDR3aa: CAWTAGNEQFF
v_gene: TRBV6-5; d_gene: -; j_gene: TRBJ1-1; abundance: -; CDR3nt: TGTGCCAGCAATTACAAAGAGAACACTGAAGCTTTCTTT; CDR3aa: CASNYKENTEAFF
v_gene: TRBV6-4; d_gene: -; j_gene: TRBJ2-1; abundance: -; CDR3nt: TGTGCCAGCAGTGACTCGACCTCTGTCTCCTACAATGAGCAGTTCTTC; CDR3aa: CASSDSTSVSYNEQFF
v_gene: TRBV2; d_gene: -; j_gene: TRBJ2-7; abundance: few; CDR3nt: TGTGCCAGCAGTGACCAGGGTTCTTACGAGCAGTACTTC; CDR3aa: CASSDQGSYEQYF
v_gene: TRBV27; d_gene: -; j_gene: TRBJ2-6; abundance: -; CDR3nt: TGTGCCAGCAGTTTAGCAGGGCGCTCTGGGGCCAACGTCCTGACTTTC; CDR3aa: CASSLAGRSGANVLTF
v_gene: TRBV6-4; d_gene: -; j_gene: TRBJ2-1; abundance: -; CDR3nt: TGTGCCAGCAGCTTTTCGAGAGATAATGAGCAGTTCTTC; CDR3aa: CASSFSRDNEQFF
v_gene: TRBV19; d_gene: -; j_gene: TRBJ2-7; abundance: -; CDR3nt: TGTGCCAGTAGGAGAGAGTCGGGGGAGCAGTACTTC; CDR3aa: CASRRESGEQYF
v_gene: TRBV5-1; d_gene: -; j_gene: TRBJ2-5; abundance: -; CDR3nt: TGCGCCAGCAGCTTGGGATACGACCAAGAGACCCAGTACTTC; CDR3aa: CASSLGYDQETQYF
v_gene: TRBV6-5; d_gene: -; j_gene: TRBJ2-3; abundance: -; CDR3nt: TGTGCCAGCAGAAGCGGCACAGATACGCAGTATTTT; CDR3aa: CASRSGTDTQYF
v_gene: TRBV15; d_gene: -; j_gene: TRBJ2-7; abundance: -; CDR3nt: TGTGCCACCAGCAGAGATATTTACGAGCAGTACTTC; CDR3aa: CATSRDIYEQYF
v_gene: TRBV5-1; d_gene: -; j_gene: TRBJ2-5; abundance: -; CDR3nt: TGCGCCAGCTCCTCCCGGGACAACCTTGAAGAGACCCAGTACTTC; CDR3aa: CASSSRDNLEETQYF
v_gene: TRBV7-2; d_gene: -; j_gene: TRBJ1-5; abundance: few; CDR3nt: TGTGCCAGCAGCTTAAACGGATATCAGCCCCAGCATTTT; CDR3aa: CASSLNGYQPQHF
v_gene: TRBV3-1/TRBV3-2; d_gene: -; j_gene: TRBJ2-7; abundance: -; CDR3nt: TGTGCCAGCAGCCAATCAAGGCCTGGCTCCTACGAGCAGTACTTC; CDR3aa: CASSQSRPGSYEQYF
v_gene: TRBV7-6; d_gene: TRBD2; j_gene: TRBJ2-1; abundance: -; CDR3nt: TGTGCCAGCAGCTTTATTTGGTGGGTAGCGGGAGGGCCCGAGGGACATGAGCAGTTCTTC; CDR3aa: CASSFIWWVAGGPEGHEQFF
v_gene: TRBV5-4; d_gene: -; j_gene: TRBJ1-2; abundance: -; CDR3nt: TGTGCCAGCAGCCAATCCAAGGGAACTCCCTATGGCTACACCTTC; CDR3aa: CASSQSKGTPYGYTF
v_gene: TRBV28; d_gene: TRBD1; j_gene: TRBJ1-5; abundance: -; CDR3nt: TGTGCCAGCAGTTACCCAGGGGGCGGCAATCAGCCCCAGCATTTT; CDR3aa: CASSYPGGGNQPQHF
v_gene: TRBV7-7; d_gene: TRBD2; j_gene: TRBJ2-5; abundance: -; CDR3nt: TGTGCTAGCAGCTTAAACGGGGGGGCCGGTGAGACCCAGTACTTC; CDR3aa: CASSLNGGAGETQYF
v_gene: TRBV19; d_gene: TRBD2; j_gene: TRBJ2-2; abundance: -; CDR3nt: TGTGCCAGTTCGGGACTAGCGAACACCGGGGAGCTGTTTTTT; CDR3aa: CASSGLANTGELFF
v_gene: TRBV28; d_gene: TRBD1; j_gene: TRBJ2-1; abundance: -; CDR3nt: TGTGCCAGCAGTGGACCAACAGGGGCCAAAATCTACAATGAGCAGTTCTTC; CDR3aa: CASSGPTGAKIYNEQFF
v_gene: TRBV5-1; d_gene: TRBD2; j_gene: TRBJ2-3; abundance: -; CDR3nt: TGCGCCAGCAGCATCCTGGCGGGGGTCACAGATACGCAGTATTTT; CDR3aa: CASSILAGVTDTQYF
v_gene: TRBV7-2; d_gene: -; j_gene: TRBJ1-6; abundance: -; CDR3nt: TGTGCCAGCAGCTTAAACCAACGGTCACCCCTCCACTTT; CDR3aa: CASSLNQRSPLHF
v_gene: TRBV10-2; d_gene: -; j_gene: TRBJ2-1; abundance: -; CDR3nt: TGCGCCAGCAGAAGGGCTTCAATCACCAATGAGCAGTTCTTC; CDR3aa: CASRRASITNEQFF
v_gene: TRBV29-1; d_gene: -; j_gene: TRBJ1-2; abundance: -; CDR3nt: TGCAGCGTTGACCGACAGTCGACTAACTATGGCTACACCTTC; CDR3aa: CSVDRQSTNYGYTF
v_gene: TRBV28; d_gene: -; j_gene: TRBJ2-2; abundance: -; CDR3nt: TGTGCCAGCAGTTTGAAGGACGGGGAGCTGTTTTTT; CDR3aa: CASSLKDGELFF